The 23 T cell receptor beta chains listed next were all sequenced from one sample in a study of blood T cell repertoires in COVID-19. Data came from immunoSEQ multiplex PCR; TCRdb stores just in-frame clones and leaves some out. The table has about 90,000 clones, approximately 90% seen once; the top ten hold around 5.1%. Material: peripheral blood. These receptors were taken from a man over 45 with acute or convalescent COVID-19.

This clone was seen a single time. The J gene is TRBJ1-5, the V gene TRBV19, with D perhaps TRBD1 (6 bases). Trimming stripped 4 bases from V and 6 bases from J, with 13 bases between. The CDR3 totals 14 residues. In germline, CDR1 is LNHDA, CDR2 SQIVND (reference sequence). The CDR3 protein is CASSTGEGIQPQHF. CDR3 nucleotides: TGTGCCAGTAGTACAGGGGAAGGGATTCAGCCCCAGCATTTT.

This clone was found once. The chain carries TRBV25-1 and TRBJ2-7; D might be TRBD1 (5 bases). The CDR3 contains 11 residues. Germline V gene data show CDR1 as MGHDK and CDR2 as SYGVNS. V was shortened by 6 bases and J by 7 bases, with 10 bases between the two germline ends. This CDR3 reads CASRQAREQYF. As DNA, the CDR3 is TGTGCCAGCAGACAGGCTAGGGAGCAGTACTTC.

The chain combines TRBV18 with TRBJ2-5; D is uncertain. The CDR3 is 12 residues long. Per the germline V gene, CDR1 is KGHSH and CDR2 is LQKENI. V was shortened by 4 bases and J by 0 bases, with 3 bases between the two germline ends. CDR3 residues: CASSLYQETQYF. CDR3 bases: TGTGCCAGCTCACTCTACCAAGAGACCCAGTACTTC.

The gene calls are TRBV7-8 and TRBJ1-2; 11 bases agree with TRBD1. The CDR3 is made up of 15 amino acids. V shed 4 bases and J 7 bases; nucleotides not matched to a gene: 8. CDR1 and CDR2 (germline): SGHVS, FQNEAQ. CDR3 nucleotide sequence: TGTGCCAGCAGCTACCTGGACAGGGGGCAAGGTGGCTACACCTTC. This codes for CASSYLDRGQGGYTF.

This clone was picked up one time. The chain uses TRBV6-2 or TRBV6-3 and TRBJ2-1, with 10 nucleotides matching TRBD2. The V gene's germline CDR1 is MNHEY and CDR2 SVGEGT. J lost 4 bases, V lost 2 bases, and 11 bases had no gene match. The CDR3 contains 18 residues. The CDR3 DNA reads TGTGCCAGCAGTTACATTACATCTAGCGGGAGTAAGTACAATGAGCAGTTCTTC. Its translation: CASSYITSSGSKYNEQFF.

This clone was picked up a small number of times. The chain is built from TRBV7-2 and TRBJ2-7, with TRBD2 matching 16 bases. CDR3 length: 19 amino acids. J lost 4 bases, V lost 5 bases, and 14 bases had no gene match. Germline assignment: CDR1 SGHTA and CDR2 FQGNSA. The CDR3 region has the DNA TGTGCCAGCAGCAAGACCGGGACTAGCGGGAGGGCCAATGCTTACGAGCAGTACTTC. Translated: CASSKTGTSGRANAYEQYF.

V is TRBV12-5 and J is TRBJ2-5; the match to TRBD1 covers 10 bases. There are 15 residues in the CDR3. V was pared by 6 bases and J by 3 bases, with 7 bases of the junction left unmatched. Germline V gene data show CDR1 as LGHNT and CDR2 as FRNRAP. In DNA form, the CDR3 reads TGTGCTAGTGGAGACAGGGGGCCCGGCAAAGAGACCCAGTACTTC. Protein: CASGDRGPGKETQYF. Supplemented by reference TRBV12-5 and TRBJ2-5, the full variable domain reads DARVTQTPRHKVTEMGQEVTMRCQPILGHNTVFWYRQTMMQGLELLAYFRNRAPLDDSGMPKDRFSAEMPDATLATLKIQPSEPRDSAVYFCASGDRGPGKETQYFGPGTRLLVL.

This clone was observed a single time. The chain recombines TRBV7-9 with TRBJ2-5, with 7 bases aligning to TRBD1. The germline V gene encodes CDR1 SEHNR and CDR2 FQNEAQ (reference sequence). The CDR3 covers 15 residues. V was clipped by 2 bases and J by 1 base; unmatched bases: 4. CDR3 protein: CASSLPWTGQETQYF. The CDR3 bases are TGTGCCAGCAGCTTACCATGGACAGGCCAAGAGACCCAGTACTTC.

The chain employs TRBV5-4 and TRBJ1-3; unclear D gene. The CDR3 sequence is 15 residues long. The germline CDR1 and CDR2 sequences are SGHNT and YYREEE (reference sequence). V lost 0 bases to trimming and J lost 1 base, with 8 bases between them. CDR3 DNA: TGTGCCAGCAGCTTGGTCAGTGGTTCTGGAAACACCATATATTTT. Residues: CASSLVSGSGNTIYF.

The rearrangement uses TRBV27 and TRBJ2-6; TRBD1 matches 9 bases. Germline CDR1 is MNHEY and CDR2 is SMNVEV (reference sequence). CDR3 size: 16 residues. The J segment lost 3 bases and the V segment lost 1 base, leaving 1 base of the junction unmatched. CDR3 sequence reads: CASSLWTGVGANVLTF. The CDR3 DNA is TGTGCCAGCAGTTTATGGACAGGGGTTGGGGCCAACGTCCTGACTTTC.

This clone was recorded only once. The V call is TRBV19, the J call TRBJ2-1; possible D gene TRBD2, 5 bases. V lost 3 bases and J 0 bases, leaving 9 bases between the germline ends. The germline gives CDR1 LNHDA, CDR2 SQIVND (reference sequence). The CDR3 spans 15 residues. CDR3 nucleotides: TGTGCCAGTAGTATCGGGGTAGGCTCCTACAATGAGCAGTTCTTC. Protein: CASSIGVGSYNEQFF.

In the case of this clone: The sample has other DNA sequences that encode this CDR3 too. The gene calls are TRBV7-9 and TRBJ2-3; weak D call: TRBD1 (6 bases). CDR1 is SEHNR, CDR2 FQNEAQ, per germline (reference sequence). The CDR3 is 15 amino acids. V lost 4 bases, J lost 4 bases, and 15 bases lay in between. The CDR3, as DNA: TGTGCCAGCAGCTGGGGGCAGGGAGAAGCAGATACGCAGTATTTT. Amino acid sequence: CASSWGQGEADTQYF.

The chain recombines TRBV12-3 or TRBV12-4 with TRBJ2-7; 8 bases map to TRBD1. This CDR3 has 13 residues. J was trimmed by 4 bases and V by 7 bases; bases with no gene match: 6. The CDR3 DNA sequence: TGTGCCAGCATTAAGACAGGGGTGTACGAGCAGTACTTC. Translated: CASIKTGVYEQYF.

V usage is TRBV29-1 and J usage is TRBJ2-2, with 9 bases identical to TRBD2. Germline values: CDR1 SQVTM, CDR2 ANQGSEA. This CDR3 has 14 residues. J gave up 3 bases and V 5 bases, and 4 bases lay outside the gene matches. The CDR3 is CSVLGGRDTGELFF. CDR3 nucleotide sequence: TGCAGCGTTCTGGGCGGGAGGGACACCGGGGAGCTGTTTTTT.

The sample holds one count of this clone. This sequence joins TRBV18 and TRBJ1-5; possibly TRBD1 for D (6 bases). V lost 5 bases to trimming and J lost 2 bases, with 13 bases between them. The V gene's germline CDR1 is KGHSH and CDR2 LQKENI. The CDR3 is made up of 15 amino acids. Here the CDR3 reads CASSSQGKGNQPQHF. In DNA form, the CDR3 reads TGTGCCAGCTCATCCCAGGGGAAGGGCAATCAGCCCCAGCATTTT.

The chain joins TRBV11-2 to TRBJ1-5; 11 positions match TRBD1. V shed 5 bases and J 0 bases; nucleotides not matched to a gene: 12. CDR3 length: 19 amino acids. Germline V gene data show CDR1 as SGHAT and CDR2 as FQNNGV. Here the CDR3 DNA reads TGTGCCAGCAGCCAAGTCGTTGGACAGGGGGCGCGTAGCAATCAGCCCCAGCATTTT. Its translation: CASSQVVGQGARSNQPQHF.

The chain links TRBV9 to TRBJ1-1; a weak D match, TRBD1 (6 bases). The V end was cut by 4 bases, the J end by 0 bases, with 10 bases between. Per germline, CDR1 SGDLS and CDR2 YYNGEE. The CDR3 covers 14 residues. The CDR3 here is CASSFRDMNTEAFF. In nucleotides, the CDR3 is TGTGCCAGCAGCTTCAGGGACATGAACACTGAAGCTTTCTTT.

This clone occurred once. The chain joins TRBV15 to TRBJ2-3; D perhaps matches TRBD2 (5 bases). The ends were cut back, 3 bases at V and 5 bases at J, with 9 bases in the middle. The V gene's germline CDR1 is LNHNV and CDR2 YYDKDF (reference sequence). This CDR3 contains 13 residues. The CDR3 DNA reads as TGTGCCACCAGCAGTGCAACTAGAGATACGCAGTATTTT. This encodes CATSSATRDTQYF.

The rearrangement uses TRBV4-1 and TRBJ1-5; the D is unclear. The CDR3 has 15 amino acids. The germline gives CDR1 MGHRA, CDR2 YSYEKL. The V and J ends lost 7 bases and 4 bases respectively, with 17 bases between them. As DNA, the CDR3 is TGCGCCAGCACCCCCTGGTTAACGGGTAATCAGCCCCAGCATTTT. It encodes CASTPWLTGNQPQHF.

This clone has a single count. The chain employs TRBV3-1 (or the pseudogene TRBV3-2) and TRBJ1-2; 7 bases agree with TRBD1. Germline trimming cut 4 bases from V and 5 bases from J; bases unmatched to any gene: 13. CDR3 size: 16 residues. Germline V gives CDR1 LGHDT, CDR2 YNNKEL (reference sequence). CDR3 sequence (DNA): TGTGCCAGCAGCCCCGAAGGGGGCATCGGGGGTTATGGCTACACCTTC. Its translation is CASSPEGGIGGYGYTF.

J is TRBJ2-5 and V is TRBV12-3 or TRBV12-4; no firm D call. CDR3 length: 13 residues. Trimming cost V 0 bases and J 4 bases, with 6 bases left between them. The CDR3 region is CASSLASRETQYF. The CDR3 nucleotides are TGTGCCAGCAGTTTAGCCTCGCGAGAGACCCAGTACTTC.

The CDR3 loop reads CAWSVQGGGMGNQPQHF. The DNA for the CDR3 is TGTGCCTGGAGTGTACAGGGTGGGGGCATGGGCAATCAGCCCCAGCATTTT. The rearrangement uses TRBV30 and TRBJ1-5, with TRBD1 as a possible D gene (6 bases). This CDR3 region has 17 residues. The V end was cut by 0 bases, the J end by 2 bases, with 17 bases between. CDR1 and CDR2 (germline): GTSNPN, SVGIG (reference sequence).

The J gene is TRBJ2-7, the V gene TRBV10-3; the match to TRBD2 covers 7 bases. Germline values: CDR1 ENHRY, CDR2 SYGVKD. The length of the CDR3 is 16 residues. V lost 3 bases and J lost 0; bases outside the gene matches: 8. CDR3 DNA: TGTGCCATCAGTGATGCCCCTCGCGGGAGCTCCTACGAGCAGTACTTC. Protein sequence: CAISDAPRGSSYEQYF.